In this sample, the clone carrying this TCR beta chain turned up a few times. Its specificity is not known. V lost 5 bases to trimming and J lost 3 bases, with 15 bases between them. Germline CDR1 LNHDA, CDR2 SQIVND (reference sequence). The CDR3 runs to 15 residues. The record originates from a study of CD8+ T cells in alopecia areata. General study points: Researchers report lesional scalp, most notably alopecia totalis/universalis, outstripped normal scalp in clonality.

As the sequencing template, cDNA was produced by extracting RNA and reverse transcribing it. Produced via immunoSEQ multiplex PCR; TCRdb's table is partial and in-frame only. The data contain 150,000 to 200,000 clones, approximately 59% of them singletons. V gene TRBV19 combines with J gene TRBJ2-3; no firm D call. This sequence was found in a human donor with alopecia areata. This specimen consisted of CD4+ T cells sorted from blood, obtained at week 0. The CDR3 reads CASSSQVSRTDTQYF. For the CDR3, the DNA is TGTGCCAGTAGTTCTCAAGTGAGTAGGACAGATACGCAGTATTTT.